The T cell receptor (beta chain) described here comes from a study of blood T cell repertoires in COVID-19. Across the study: Sites across the United States, Italy and Spain contributed samples from acute and convalescent COVID-19. Nucleic acid was either cDNA or gDNA, and it came from T cells, B-cell-depleted T cells, or PBMCs.

Germline CDR1 reads LGHDT; CDR2 reads YNNKEL (reference sequence). The CDR3 covers 15 residues. The V end was cut by 3 bases, the J end by 7 bases, with 13 bases between. Original analysis: Researchers report that nucleated cell counts were estimated from reference gene primer amplification. This table comes from immunoSEQ multiplex PCR, and its TCRdb copy is limited to in-frame clones, with some not included. V and J calls and clone size come straight from that table; D and trimming were deduced from the DNA. The sample has about 120,000 clones; around nine tenths are singletons. This chain uses TRBV3-1 (or the pseudogene TRBV3-2) with TRBJ1-6, with D possibly being TRBD1 (5 bases). This receptor was identified in a man between 45 and 60 years old with acute or convalescent COVID-19. Sequenced: peripheral blood. CDR3 sequence (DNA): TGTGCCAGCAGCCAGTCCAGGGTAAAAAATTCACCCCTCCACTTT. Amino acids: CASSQSRVKNSPLHF.